The present T cell receptor (beta chain) was sequenced within a study of OX40 agonist ivuxolimab in advanced cancers. For context, the study as a whole: Ivuxolimab was a fully human IgG2 agonistic monoclonal antibody targeting the costimulatory receptor OX40 (CD134). Intravenous ivuxolimab was administered to patients every 2 weeks at six dose levels: 0.01, 0.1, 0.3, 1.5, 3 and 10 mg/kg. Of the roughly 51 patients in dose escalation, about 19 had hepatocellular carcinoma, some 15 had melanoma, 9 had renal cell carcinoma and 9 had head and neck cancer. In the dose-escalation cohort, 82.7% of patients were male, and the mean age was roughly 60 years, with a range of about 23 to 85. Patients were allowed to have had prior anti-PD-1, anti-PD-L1 or anti-CTLA-4 therapy, and 40% to 45% of the dose-escalation patients had previously received checkpoint inhibitors. Three dose-escalation patients achieved partial responses, one with hepatocellular carcinoma and two with cutaneous melanoma. The purpose of peripheral TCRbeta sequencing was to test whether ivuxolimab changed TCR sequence diversity and led to clonal T-cell expansion. The monotherapy dose-escalation portion (N = 52 patients) of the phase I ivuxolimab trial is reported in the paper. General findings and caveats noted by the study authors: After ivuxolimab, CD8+ T cells had more expanded clones than CD4+ T cells on average. In partial responders in the 0.1-3.0 mg/kg groups, normalized peripheral clonal expansion was found to be among the lowest, especially among CD8+ T cells. Low levels of normalized T-cell clonal expansion were also shown by some nonresponding patients. Clonal expansion of both CD4+ and CD8+ blood T cells was observed from baseline to week 6 at doses 0.1 to 3.0 mg/kg. The antigen specificity of the peripheral T cells that underwent clonal expansion was not determined.

The CDR3 numbers 16 residues from cysteine through phenylalanine. The sequence is cut down to CDR3 DNA, 48 bases in frame from base 1. Looking up the germline V gene (reference sequence) yields CDR1 MNHNY and CDR2 SVGAGI. Unmatched junction bases come to 3, with V trimmed by 0 bases and J by 2 bases. Genomic DNA was extracted from sorted cells for sequencing of the TCRbeta CDR3 region. TCRbeta CDR3 regions were sequenced using the immunoSEQ Assay. Sourced from immuneACCESS, this table was stored by TCRdb with only in-frame sequences that have V and J called. A share of the clones is absent; for the studies checked, an unresolved V gene accounts for under half, and the remainder has no known explanation. The sample table holds 95,000 or so clones, of which under 85% were seen once. The leading ten clones occupy less than 5% of the sample. Patients with a history of autoimmune disease or receiving systemic immunosuppression were excluded from the trial. Peripheral blood for TCR sequencing was collected from all dose cohorts at baseline, on cycle 4 day 1, and on cycle 7 day 1. Samples were obtained from an open-label, multicenter, first-in-human phase I dose-escalation trial of ivuxolimab. The trial enrolled adults with locally advanced or metastatic head and neck squamous cell, hepatocellular, melanoma or renal cell carcinoma. Before TCR sequencing, CD4+ T cells and CD8+ T cells from peripheral blood were sorted into separate populations.

A note on this clone: What antigen it recognizes has not been identified. Qualities for individual bases were not recorded, and no much larger clone is one base off.

This receptor was identified in an adult with an advanced solid tumor such as melanoma, head and neck, liver or kidney cancer. This sample comprised CD4+ or CD8+ T cells sorted from blood, obtained in a trial of the OX40 agonist ivuxolimab. The sequence links TRBV6-6 to TRBJ1-5, with 8 junctional bases fitting TRBD1. The nucleotides are TGTGCCAGCAGTTACTCGTGGGGACAGGGCAATCAGCCCCAGCATTTT. Protein translation: CASSYSWGQGNQPQHF.